This T cell receptor (beta chain) derives from a study of blood T cell repertoires in COVID-19. The germline CDR1 and CDR2 sequences are LGHNA and YNFKEQ. With V trimmed by 3 bases and J by 10 bases, 2 bases remained unmatched. The CDR3 contains 14 residues. Notes on this clone: This sample also contains other DNA sequences that code for the same CDR3.

In the study's own analysis: Using reference gene primer amplification, nucleated cell counts were estimated. Produced via immunoSEQ multiplex PCR; TCRdb's table is partial and in-frame only. Clonal size and the V and J genes are those of that table, whereas D and trimming came from the DNA. The sample includes about 12,000 clones, 60% to 80% of them seen just once. Material for sequencing was peripheral blood. The sequence derives from a man aged 55-75 years with COVID-19, enrolled during active disease. The genes are TRBV4-2 and TRBJ2-1; 14 bases fit TRBD2. The CDR3 sequence is CASSQGLAGVEQFF. The DNA of the CDR3 is TGTGCCAGCAGCCAGGGACTAGCGGGAGTAGAGCAGTTCTTC.